This is a list of T cell receptor beta chains from one sample in a study of blood T cell repertoires in COVID-19. Clones were sequenced by immunoSEQ multiplex PCR, and TCRdb holds only the in-frame ones, with some missing. The top ten clones hold approximately 5% of a sample with 220,000 or so clones, roughly 84% of them seen once. Sequencing input: peripheral blood. Receptors were obtained from a woman aged 55-70 years who had recovered from COVID-19. Both conserved end residues are part of each CDR3. D genes are given only for firm matches. Only part of the rows carry a size: once, few, many, or a class if the clone is expanded.

TRBJ2-1,NA,TRBD1,TRBV9,CASSVGAGTAYNEQFF,TGTGCCAGCAGCGTAGGCGCCGGGACAGCCTACAATGAGCAGTTCTTC
TRBJ2-5,NA,TRBD2,TRBV10-3,CAISGSLAGGQETQYF,TGTGCCATCAGTGGTTCACTAGCGGGGGGGCAAGAGACCCAGTACTTC
TRBJ2-3,NA,NA,TRBV7-2,CASSLVAGSDTQYF,TGTGCCAGCAGCTTAGTGGCAGGGTCAGATACGCAGTATTTT
TRBJ2-7,NA,TRBD1,TRBV7-6,CASSLVPGQGSYEQYF,TGTGCCAGCAGCTTAGTTCCGGGACAGGGGTCCTACGAGCAGTACTTC
TRBJ2-4,NA,TRBD1,TRBV19,CASSIDGTVNIQYF,TGTGCCAGTAGTATAGATGGGACAGTAAACATTCAGTACTTC
TRBJ2-1,NA,NA,TRBV6-6,CASSSTGGPSYNEQFF,TGTGCCAGCAGCTCTACGGGGGGCCCCTCCTACAATGAGCAGTTCTTC
TRBJ2-3,NA,TRBD2,TRBV7-3,CASSAWTSRDTQYF,TGTGCCAGCAGCGCGTGGACTAGCCGGGATACGCAGTATTTT
TRBJ1-6,NA,TRBD1,TRBV18,CASSLTGLEDNSPLHF,TGTGCCAGCTCACTGACAGGGTTAGAGGATAATTCACCCCTCCACTTT
TRBJ2-2,NA,NA,TRBV7-9,CASRSDSLGGELFF,TGTGCCAGCAGGTCGGACAGCCTCGGCGGGGAGCTGTTTTTT
TRBJ1-4,once,TRBD1,TRBV30,CAWSGRTGAEKLFF,TGTGCCTGGAGTGGTCGCACAGGGGCTGAAAAACTGTTTTTT
TRBJ1-1,NA,NA,TRBV3-1/TRBV3-2,CASSQGGLGNTEAFF,TGTGCCAGCAGCCAAGGGGGACTGGGGAACACTGAAGCTTTCTTT
TRBJ2-7,NA,NA,TRBV18,CASSPTGQVRGLSYEQYF,TGTGCCAGCTCTCCGACGGGGCAGGTGCGGGGGCTTTCCTACGAGCAGTACTTC